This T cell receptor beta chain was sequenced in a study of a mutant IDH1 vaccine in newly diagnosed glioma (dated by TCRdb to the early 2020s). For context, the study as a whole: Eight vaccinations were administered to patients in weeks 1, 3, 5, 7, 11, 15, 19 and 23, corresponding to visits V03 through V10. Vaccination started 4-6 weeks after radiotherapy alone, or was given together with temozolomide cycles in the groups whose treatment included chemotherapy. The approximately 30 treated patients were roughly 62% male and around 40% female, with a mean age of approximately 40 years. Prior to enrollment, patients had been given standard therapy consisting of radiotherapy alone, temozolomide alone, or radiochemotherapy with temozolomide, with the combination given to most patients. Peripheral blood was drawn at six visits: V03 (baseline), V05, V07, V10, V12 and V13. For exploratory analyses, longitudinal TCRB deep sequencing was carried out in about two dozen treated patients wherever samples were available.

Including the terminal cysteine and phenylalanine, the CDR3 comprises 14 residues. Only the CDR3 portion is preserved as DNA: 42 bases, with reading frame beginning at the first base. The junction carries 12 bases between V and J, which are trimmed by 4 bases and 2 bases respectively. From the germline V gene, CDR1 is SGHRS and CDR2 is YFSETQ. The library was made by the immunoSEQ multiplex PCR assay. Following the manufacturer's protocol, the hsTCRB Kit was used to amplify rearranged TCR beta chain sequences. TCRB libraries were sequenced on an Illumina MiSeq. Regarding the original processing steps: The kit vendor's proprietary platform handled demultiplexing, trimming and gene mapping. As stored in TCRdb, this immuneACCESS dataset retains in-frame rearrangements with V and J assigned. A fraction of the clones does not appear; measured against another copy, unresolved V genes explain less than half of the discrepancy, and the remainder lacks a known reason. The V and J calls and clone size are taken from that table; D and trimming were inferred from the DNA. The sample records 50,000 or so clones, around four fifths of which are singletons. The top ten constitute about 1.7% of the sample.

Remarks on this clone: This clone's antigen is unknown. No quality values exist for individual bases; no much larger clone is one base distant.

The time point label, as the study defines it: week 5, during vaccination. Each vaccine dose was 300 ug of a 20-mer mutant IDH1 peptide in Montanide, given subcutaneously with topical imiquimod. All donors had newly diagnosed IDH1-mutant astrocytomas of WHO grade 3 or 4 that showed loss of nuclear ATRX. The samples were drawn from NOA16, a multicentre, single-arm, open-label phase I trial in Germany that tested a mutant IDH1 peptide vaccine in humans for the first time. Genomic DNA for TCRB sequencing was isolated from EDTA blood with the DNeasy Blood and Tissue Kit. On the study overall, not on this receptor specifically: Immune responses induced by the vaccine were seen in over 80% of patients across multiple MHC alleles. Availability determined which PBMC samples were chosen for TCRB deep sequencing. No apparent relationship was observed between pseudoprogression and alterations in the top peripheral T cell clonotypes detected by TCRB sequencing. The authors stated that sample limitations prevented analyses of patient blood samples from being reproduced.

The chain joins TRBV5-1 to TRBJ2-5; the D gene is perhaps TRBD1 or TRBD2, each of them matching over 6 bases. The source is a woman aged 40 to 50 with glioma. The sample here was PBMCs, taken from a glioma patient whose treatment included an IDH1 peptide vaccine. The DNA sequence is TGCGCCAGCAGCCCGGGGGCTAGTCAAGAGACCCAGTACTTC. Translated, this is CASSPGASQETQYF.